This TCR beta chain was identified during a study of T cell repertoires in cytomegalovirus infection. CDR1 MNHEY and CDR2 SVGEGT come from the germline V gene. This CDR3 is built from 15 residues. TCRdb independently ran MiXCR on the reads; one entry per CDR3 protein. The data show 45,000 to 65,000 distinct CDR3 sequences, 20% seen once. In this sample, this clonotype turned up once. The antigen is not known. This may be a read error: a much more frequent sequence differs by one nucleotide. The source was CD8+ T cells from cultured PBMCs, collected from culture after CMV antigen stimulation. The chain recombines TRBV6-2 or TRBV6-3 with TRBJ2-7, with 9 bases identical to TRBD2. This clonotype was sampled from a human donor in good health (CMV status not recorded). Some clones in this sample may be carry-over from other donors' samples. This chain's CDR3 is CDSTRTSEAAYEQYF. DNA for the CDR3: TGTGACAGCACAAGGACTAGCGAGGCGGCCTACGAGCAGTACTTC.